This section outlines one T cell receptor beta chain sequence together with its context. This record comes from a study of blood T cell repertoires in COVID-19. V shed 1 base and J shed 0 bases, with 10 bases lying between them. Per germline, CDR1 LNHNV and CDR2 YYDKDF (reference sequence). This CDR3 spans 15 amino acids. Assay used: immunoSEQ multiplex PCR; TCRdb lists only in-frame clones, some missing. The sample lists about 280,000 clones, 70% to 90% occurring once. The clonotype originates from a man aged 50-60 years with active or convalescent COVID-19. The sample taken for sequencing was peripheral blood. The chain carries TRBV15 and TRBJ2-7; tentative D call: TRBD1 (5 bases). The CDR3 loop is CATSRGAGRSYEQYF. Written as DNA, the CDR3 is TGTGCCACCAGCAGAGGGGCAGGGCGCTCCTACGAGCAGTACTTC.